A selection of T cell receptor beta chains follows, all from one sample in a study of blood T cell repertoires in COVID-19. Sequenced by immunoSEQ multiplex PCR; TCRdb stores in-frame clones only, minus some. Among about 330,000 clones listed, 70% to 90% were seen once. The sequenced material came from peripheral blood. The receptor set was obtained from a man aged 18 to 29 who had recovered from COVID-19. Each CDR3 is given with its conserved first and last residue. D genes are given only for firm matches. The size entry is marked missing in some rows and otherwise reads once, few, many or a size class.

v_gene,d_gene,j_gene,abundance,CDR3aa,CDR3nt
TRBV5-1,.,TRBJ1-1,.,CASSSLSADTEAFF,TGCGCCAGCAGCTCCCTTTCGGCGGACACTGAAGCTTTCTTT
TRBV15,.,TRBJ1-6,.,CATSRVGGYSYNSPLHF,TGTGCCACCAGCAGAGTGGGGGGGTACTCCTATAATTCACCCCTCCACTTT
TRBV27,TRBD2,TRBJ2-7,.,CASSLSGGLAGVEQYF,TGTGCCAGCAGTTTAAGTGGGGGACTAGCGGGGGTCGAGCAGTACTTC
TRBV10-1,.,TRBJ2-2,.,CASSESGQNTGELFF,TGCGCCAGCAGTGAGTCGGGACAGAACACCGGGGAGCTGTTTTTT
TRBV2,.,TRBJ1-2,.,CASILDRGVNYGYTF,.
TRBV5-5,.,TRBJ1-5,.,CASSLTVFNSNQPQHF,TGTGCCAGCAGCTTGACAGTCTTCAATAGCAATCAGCCCCAGCATTTT
TRBV19,TRBD1,TRBJ1-2,.,CASSVQGVPPNYGYTF,TGTGCCAGTAGTGTACAGGGGGTGCCCCCTAACTATGGCTACACCTTC
TRBV10-2,TRBD2,TRBJ2-3,.,CASTLAGTDTQYF,TGCGCCAGCACGCTAGCGGGAACAGATACGCAGTATTTT
TRBV15,TRBD2,TRBJ2-5,.,CATGRGIQETQYF,TGTGCCACCGGGCGGGGGATTCAAGAGACCCAGTACTTC
TRBV7-9,.,TRBJ1-1,once,CASSLARVEAFF,TGTGCCAGCAGCTTAGCGCGAGTTGAAGCTTTCTTT
TRBV9,TRBD1,TRBJ2-3,.,CASSGGQGEDTQYF,TGTGCCAGCAGCGGCGGACAGGGAGAGGATACGCAGTATTTT
TRBV25-1,.,TRBJ1-1,.,CASSSRQGAGLTFF,TGTGCCAGCAGTTCTAGGCAAGGGGCTGGATTGACTTTCTTT
TRBV27,TRBD1,TRBJ1-1,few,CASSVQGVKAEAFF,TGTGCCAGCAGCGTACAGGGGGTGAAGGCTGAAGCTTTCTTT
TRBV4-3,.,TRBJ2-1,.,CASSQDRLAGNEQFF,TGCGCCAGCAGCCAAGATAGGCTAGCAGGCAATGAGCAGTTCTTC
TRBV5-6,.,TRBJ2-7,.,CASSLGSGAEQYF,TGTGCCAGCAGCTTGGGGTCGGGAGCCGAGCAGTACTTC
TRBV7-6,.,TRBJ1-2,.,CASSLAHGLQGPNYGYTF,TGTGCCAGCAGCTTAGCGCATGGGTTGCAGGGCCCTAACTATGGCTACACCTTC
TRBV19,.,TRBJ1-1,.,CASRRAGLNTEAFF,TGTGCCAGTAGACGGGCAGGGTTGAACACTGAAGCTTTCTTT
TRBV4-3,.,TRBJ1-6,.,CASSQDIDSPLHF,TGCGCCAGCAGCCAAGATATTGATTCACCCCTCCACTTT
TRBV9,TRBD1,TRBJ2-7,.,CASSPTGITYEQYF,TGTGCCAGCAGCCCGACAGGGATCACCTACGAGCAGTACTTC
TRBV12-5,TRBD1,TRBJ2-1,.,CASGLAGQWDNEQFF,TGTGCTAGTGGTTTGGCGGGACAGTGGGACAATGAGCAGTTCTTC
TRBV5-1,TRBD1,TRBJ2-4,few,CASSLGQGLAKNIQYF,TGCGCCAGCAGCTTAGGACAGGGGCTAGCCAAAAACATTCAGTACTTC
TRBV2,.,TRBJ2-5,.,CASSARESGFGETQYF,TGTGCCAGCAGCGCCAGGGAATCAGGGTTTGGAGAGACCCAGTACTTC
TRBV19,.,TRBJ2-1,.,CASSMALSNEQFF,TGTGCCAGTAGTATGGCCTTATCTAATGAGCAGTTCTTC
TRBV7-3,.,TRBJ1-1,few,CASSQGNTEAFF,TGTGCCAGCAGTCAGGGGAACACTGAAGCTTTCTTT
TRBV3-1/TRBV3-2,.,TRBJ1-1,once,CASSPAGAEAFF,TGTGCCAGCAGCCCTGCGGGGGCTGAAGCTTTCTTT
TRBV7-6,TRBD1,TRBJ2-1,.,CASSYTGQGGNEQFF,TGTGCCAGCAGCTATACGGGACAGGGAGGCAATGAGCAGTTCTTC
TRBV3-1/TRBV3-2,TRBD2,TRBJ2-7,.,CASSQEIAGVYEQYF,TGTGCCAGCAGCCAAGAGATAGCGGGAGTTTACGAGCAGTACTTC
TRBV4-3,.,TRBJ1-2,.,CASSPTGQNYGYTF,TGCGCCAGCAGCCCTACTGGACAGAACTATGGCTACACCTTC
TRBV19,.,TRBJ1-1,.,CASKRVNTEAFF,TGTGCCAGTAAACGCGTGAACACTGAAGCTTTCTTT
TRBV3-1/TRBV3-2,TRBD1,TRBJ1-6,.,CASSRTGGNSPLHF,TGTGCCAGCAGCCGGACAGGGGGTAATTCACCCCTCCACTTT
TRBV7-6,TRBD1,TRBJ2-2,.,CASSLLTGLTGELFF,TGTGCCAGCAGCTTATTGACAGGGTTAACCGGGGAGCTGTTTTTT
TRBV29-1,TRBD1,TRBJ1-1,.,CSVGTGVGEAFF,TGCAGCGTTGGGACAGGGGTCGGTGAAGCTTTCTTT
TRBV5-4,TRBD2,TRBJ2-1,.,CASSLVMGGGASPGEFF,TGTGCCAGCAGCTTGGTCATGGGCGGGGGGGCTTCCCCAGGGGAGTTCTTC
TRBV30,TRBD1,TRBJ1-4,.,CAWSMGQGYEKLFF,TGTGCCTGGAGTATGGGACAGGGTTATGAAAAACTGTTTTTT
TRBV15,TRBD1,TRBJ1-3,.,CATRDIQGTETGNTIYF,TGTGCCACCAGGGACATACAGGGGACGGAAACGGGAAACACCATATATTTT
TRBV29-1,TRBD1,TRBJ2-7,.,CSALQGGSYEQYF,TGCAGCGCACTACAGGGGGGTTCCTACGAGCAGTACTTC
TRBV7-9,.,TRBJ2-7,.,CASSLDWDNEQYF,TGTGCCAGCAGCTTAGATTGGGACAACGAGCAGTACTTC
TRBV14,TRBD2,TRBJ2-2,.,CASSPTTSGSRTGELFF,TGTGCCAGCAGCCCGACTACTAGCGGGAGCAGGACCGGGGAGCTGTTTTTT
TRBV4-2,.,TRBJ2-2,.,CASSQEVSDTGELFF,TGTGCCAGCAGCCAAGAGGTTTCGGACACCGGGGAGCTGTTTTTT
TRBV19,.,TRBJ2-1,.,CASSFGGFNEQFF,TGTGCCAGTAGTTTCGGAGGGTTCAATGAGCAGTTCTTC
TRBV4-3,.,TRBJ1-6,.,CASSQDTQYNSPLHF,TGCGCCAGCAGCCAGGATACACAGTATAATTCACCCCTCCACTTT
TRBV5-4,TRBD1,TRBJ2-2,.,CASSPGQGNTGELFF,TGTGCCAGCAGCCCGGGACAGGGGAACACCGGGGAGCTGTTTTTT
TRBV5-1,TRBD1,TRBJ1-1,once,CASSLGDSNTEAFF,TGCGCCAGCAGCTTGGGGGACAGCAACACTGAAGCTTTCTTT
TRBV5-4,.,TRBJ2-5,.,CASSLIDSSEETQYF,TGTGCCAGCAGCTTGATTGACAGTTCAGAAGAGACCCAGTACTTC
TRBV5-1,.,TRBJ2-7,.,CASRRDPSYEQYF,TGCGCCAGCAGGCGGGACCCCTCCTACGAGCAGTACTTC
TRBV2,.,TRBJ1-5,.,CASSESRGESQPQHF,TGTGCCAGCAGTGAATCCAGGGGAGAGAGTCAGCCCCAGCATTTT